This TCR beta chain was profiled in a study of chemoradiotherapy in HPV16-positive cancers. Study-level points and caveats: Functional assays defining HPV-specific T cells used only a couple of HPV16-positive patients.

The CDR3 is 19 amino acids. Method: immunoSEQ multiplex PCR; TCRdb's copy keeps in-frame clones and lacks some. The repertoire consists of 13,000 to 15,000 clones, with less than 70% occurring once and the leading ten covering roughly 20%. Notes on this clone: What it recognizes is unknown.

The sequence came from a human donor with HPV-associated anogenital cancer. Sampling was carried out from a patient who underwent chemoradiotherapy. V and J are TRBV21-1 and TRBJ1-2; the table's D call TRBD1 went unverified against the DNA. TRBV21-1 is termed a pseudogene. Here the CDR3 reads CASSNPIPRDRVFGYGYTF. For the CDR3, the DNA is TGTGCCAGCAGCAACCCCATTCCTCGGGACAGGGTATTTGGGTATGGCTACACCTTC.